This TCR beta chain was profiled in a study of a mutant IDH1 vaccine in newly diagnosed glioma. V lost 6 bases, J lost 1 base, and 6 bases stayed unmatched. The CDR3 is 15 amino acids. The germline CDR1 and CDR2 sequences are KGHSH and LQKENI. Time point in this sample: week 35, safety follow-up. Each vaccine dose was 300 ug of mutant IDH1 20-mer peptide, with topical imiquimod. A word on this clone: Its antigen is undetermined.

Some clones are missing from TCRdb's copy, which holds only in-frame ones; the method was immunoSEQ multiplex PCR. The sample includes tens of thousands of clones, more than 75% of them seen just once. The material sequenced was PBMCs, taken from a glioma patient whose treatment included an IDH1 peptide vaccine. The TCR comes from a young man with glioma. V is TRBV18 and J is TRBJ2-5; TRBD1 aligns across 9 bases. The DNA of the CDR3 is TGTGCCAGCTCTCTATTGACAGGGGGCCAAGAGACCCAGTACTTC. This codes for CASSLLTGGQETQYF. Full variable domain (rest looked up from reference TRBV18 and TRBJ2-5): NAGVMQNPRHLVRRRGQEARLRCSPMKGHSHVYWYRQLPEEGLKFMVYLQKENIIDESGMPKERFSAEFPKEGPSILRIQQVVRGDSAAYFCASSLLTGGQETQYFGPGTRLLVL.